This TCR beta chain originates from a study of blood T cells in healthy people across ages. Overall study results and limits: One million T cells yielded diversity estimates that were considered underestimates. Long-lived donors carried more naive CD4+ cells and greater diversity than aged donors. Naive T cell percentage by flow cytometry tracked strongly with beta diversity.

The study drew donors from healthy Caucasian individuals in Russia aged roughly 6 to 90. To note about this clonotype: The antigen remains undetermined.

V gave up 5 bases and J gave up 0 bases, with 10 bases separating them. Per germline, CDR1 SGHTA and CDR2 FQGTGA. The CDR3 runs to 14 residues. A second PCR of about 7 to 12 cycles used a sample-barcoded 5' primer and a J-beta primer mix. TCRdb reanalysed the 5' RACE reads using MiXCR and keeps one entry per CDR3 protein. The sample gives roughly 1,500,000 distinct CDR3 sequences, 30% to 40% of which show up once; around 11% is in the top ten. What was sequenced was blood. This receptor was obtained from a woman in her 30s in good health. The chain links TRBV7-3 to TRBJ1-1; D might be TRBD1 (5 bases). CDR3 DNA: TGTGCCAGCAGCGTGACAGACATGAACACTGAAGCTTTCTTT. It translates to CASSVTDMNTEAFF.